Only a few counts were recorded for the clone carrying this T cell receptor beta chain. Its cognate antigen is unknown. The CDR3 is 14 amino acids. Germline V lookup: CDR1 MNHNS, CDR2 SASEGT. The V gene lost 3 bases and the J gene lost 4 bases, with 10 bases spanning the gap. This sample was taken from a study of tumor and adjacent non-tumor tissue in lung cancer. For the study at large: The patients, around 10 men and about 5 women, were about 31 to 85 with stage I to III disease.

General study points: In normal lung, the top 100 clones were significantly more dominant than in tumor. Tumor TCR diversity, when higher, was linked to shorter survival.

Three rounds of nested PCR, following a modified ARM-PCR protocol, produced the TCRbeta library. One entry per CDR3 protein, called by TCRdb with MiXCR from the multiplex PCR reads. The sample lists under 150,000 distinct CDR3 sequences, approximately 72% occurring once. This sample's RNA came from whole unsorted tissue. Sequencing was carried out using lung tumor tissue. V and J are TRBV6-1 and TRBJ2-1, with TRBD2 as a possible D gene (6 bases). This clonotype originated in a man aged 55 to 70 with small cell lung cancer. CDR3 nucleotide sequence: TGTGCCAGCAGTGAGGCTAGCGAATACAATGAGCAGTTCTTC. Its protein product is CASSEASEYNEQFF.